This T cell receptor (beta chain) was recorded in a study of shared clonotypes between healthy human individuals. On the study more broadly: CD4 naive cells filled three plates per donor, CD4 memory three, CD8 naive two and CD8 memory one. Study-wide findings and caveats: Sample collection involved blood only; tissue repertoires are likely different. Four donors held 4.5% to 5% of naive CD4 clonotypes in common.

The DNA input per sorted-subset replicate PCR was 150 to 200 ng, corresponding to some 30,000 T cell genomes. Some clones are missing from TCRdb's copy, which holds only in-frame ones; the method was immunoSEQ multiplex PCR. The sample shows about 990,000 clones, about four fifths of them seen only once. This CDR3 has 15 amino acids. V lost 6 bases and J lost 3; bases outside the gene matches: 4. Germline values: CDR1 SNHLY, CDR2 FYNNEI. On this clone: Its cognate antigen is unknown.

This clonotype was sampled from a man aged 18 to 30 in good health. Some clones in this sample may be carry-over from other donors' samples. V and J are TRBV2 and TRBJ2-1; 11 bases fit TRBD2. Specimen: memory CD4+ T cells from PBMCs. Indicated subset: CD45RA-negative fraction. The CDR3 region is CASRKTSGIYNEQFF. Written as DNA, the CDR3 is TGTGCCAGCAGAAAGACTAGCGGGATCTACAATGAGCAGTTCTTC.